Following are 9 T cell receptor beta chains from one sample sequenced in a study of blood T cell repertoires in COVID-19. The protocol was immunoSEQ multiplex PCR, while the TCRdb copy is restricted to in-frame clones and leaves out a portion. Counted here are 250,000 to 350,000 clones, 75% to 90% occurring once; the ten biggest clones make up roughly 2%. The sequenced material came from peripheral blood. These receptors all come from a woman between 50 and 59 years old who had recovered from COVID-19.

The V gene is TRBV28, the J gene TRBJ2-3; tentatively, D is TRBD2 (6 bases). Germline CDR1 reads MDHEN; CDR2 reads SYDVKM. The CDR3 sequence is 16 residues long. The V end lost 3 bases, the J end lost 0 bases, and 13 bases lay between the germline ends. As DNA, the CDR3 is TGTGCCAGCAGTTTTAAGACGGGAGCGAGCACAGATACGCAGTATTTT. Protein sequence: CASSFKTGASTDTQYF.

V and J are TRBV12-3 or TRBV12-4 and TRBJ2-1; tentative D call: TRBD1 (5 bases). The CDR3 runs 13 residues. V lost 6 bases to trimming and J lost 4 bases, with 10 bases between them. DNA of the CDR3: TGTGCCAGCAGCCGAGACAGATACAATGAGCAGTTCTTC. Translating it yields CASSRDRYNEQFF.

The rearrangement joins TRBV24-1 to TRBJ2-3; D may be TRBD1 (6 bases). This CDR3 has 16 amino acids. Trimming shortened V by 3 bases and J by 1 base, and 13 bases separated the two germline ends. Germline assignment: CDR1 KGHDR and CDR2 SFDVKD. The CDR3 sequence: CATSDILSGGTDTQYF. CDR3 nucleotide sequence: TGTGCCACCAGTGATATTTTGTCAGGGGGCACAGATACGCAGTATTTT.

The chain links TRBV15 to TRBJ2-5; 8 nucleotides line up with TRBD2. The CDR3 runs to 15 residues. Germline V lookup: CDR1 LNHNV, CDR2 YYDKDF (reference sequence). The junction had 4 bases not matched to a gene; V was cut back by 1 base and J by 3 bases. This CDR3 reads CATSRGNSGEETQYF. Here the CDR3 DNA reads TGTGCCACCAGCAGAGGCAATAGCGGGGAAGAGACCCAGTACTTC.

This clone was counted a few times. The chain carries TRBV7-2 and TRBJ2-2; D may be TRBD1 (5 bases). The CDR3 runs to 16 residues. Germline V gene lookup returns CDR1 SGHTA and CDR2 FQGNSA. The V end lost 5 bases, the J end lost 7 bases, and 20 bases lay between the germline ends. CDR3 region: CASSPGNFVKGGELFF. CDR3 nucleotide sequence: TGTGCCAGCAGCCCAGGGAATTTCGTTAAGGGCGGGGAGCTGTTTTTT.

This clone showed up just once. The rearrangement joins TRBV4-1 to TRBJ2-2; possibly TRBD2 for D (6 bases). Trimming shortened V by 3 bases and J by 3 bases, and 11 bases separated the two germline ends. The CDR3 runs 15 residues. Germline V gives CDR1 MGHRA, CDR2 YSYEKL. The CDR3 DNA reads TGCGCCAGCAGCCACACGGGAGACCACACCGGGGAGCTGTTTTTT. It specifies CASSHTGDHTGELFF.

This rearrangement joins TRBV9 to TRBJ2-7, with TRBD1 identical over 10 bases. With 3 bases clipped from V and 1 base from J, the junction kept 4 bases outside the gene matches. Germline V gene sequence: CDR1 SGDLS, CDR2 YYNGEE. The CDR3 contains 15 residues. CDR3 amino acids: CASSEGQGWSYEQYF. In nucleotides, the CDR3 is TGTGCCAGCAGCGAGGGACAGGGGTGGTCCTACGAGCAGTACTTC.

The CDR3 DNA sequence: TGCGCCAGCAGCCAACTGACAGGGGTTACCTCTGGAAACACCATATATTTT. Translating it yields CASSQLTGVTSGNTIYF. The rearrangement links TRBV4-3 to TRBJ1-3; TRBD1 matches 8 bases. Trimming removed 2 bases from V and 0 bases from J; junction bases left unmatched: 6. Germline V gene lookup returns CDR1 LGHNA and CDR2 YSLEER. The CDR3 length is 17 residues.

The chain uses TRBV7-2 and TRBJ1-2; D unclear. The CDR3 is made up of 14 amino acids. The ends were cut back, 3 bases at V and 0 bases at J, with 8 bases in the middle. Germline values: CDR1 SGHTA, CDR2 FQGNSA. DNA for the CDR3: TGTGCCAGCAGCTTTGAGAGGACTAACTATGGCTACACCTTC. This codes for CASSFERTNYGYTF.